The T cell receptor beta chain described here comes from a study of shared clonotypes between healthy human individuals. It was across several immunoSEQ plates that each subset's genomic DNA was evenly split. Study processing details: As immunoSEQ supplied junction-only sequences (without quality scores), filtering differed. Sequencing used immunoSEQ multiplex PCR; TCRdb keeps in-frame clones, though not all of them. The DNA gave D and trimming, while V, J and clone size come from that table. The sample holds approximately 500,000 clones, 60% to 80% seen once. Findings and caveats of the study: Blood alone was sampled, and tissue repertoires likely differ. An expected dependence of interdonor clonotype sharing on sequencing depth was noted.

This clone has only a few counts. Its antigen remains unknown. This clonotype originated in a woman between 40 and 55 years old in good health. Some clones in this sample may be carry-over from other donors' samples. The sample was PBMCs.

The CDR3 protein is CASDSWTGELFF. The DNA for the CDR3 is TGTGCCAGCGATAGTTGGACCGGGGAGCTGTTTTTT. This chain joins TRBV28 and TRBJ2-2; D is unresolved. The V gene lost 8 bases and the J gene lost 5 bases, with 9 bases spanning the gap. CDR1 is MDHEN, CDR2 SYDVKM, per germline. The CDR3 totals 12 residues. Variable domain in full (rest from reference TRBV28 and TRBJ2-2): DVKVTQSSRYLVKRTGEKVFLECVQDMDHENMFWYRQDPGLGLRLIYFSYDVKMKEKGDIPEGYSVSREKKERFSLILESASTNQTSMYLCASDSWTGELFFGEGSRLTVL.